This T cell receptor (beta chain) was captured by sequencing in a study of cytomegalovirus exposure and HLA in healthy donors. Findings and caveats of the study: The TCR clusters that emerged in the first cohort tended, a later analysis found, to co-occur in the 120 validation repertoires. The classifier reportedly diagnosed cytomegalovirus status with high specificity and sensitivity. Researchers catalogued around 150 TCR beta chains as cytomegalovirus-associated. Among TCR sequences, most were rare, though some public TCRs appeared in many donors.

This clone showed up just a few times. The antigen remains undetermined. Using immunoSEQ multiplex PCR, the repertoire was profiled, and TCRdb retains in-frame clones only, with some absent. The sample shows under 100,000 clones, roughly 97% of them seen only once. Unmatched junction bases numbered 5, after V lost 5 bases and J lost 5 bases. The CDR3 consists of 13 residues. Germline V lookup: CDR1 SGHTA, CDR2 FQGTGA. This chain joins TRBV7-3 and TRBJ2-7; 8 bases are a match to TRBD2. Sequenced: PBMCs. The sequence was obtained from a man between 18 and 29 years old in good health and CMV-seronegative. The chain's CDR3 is CASSRTSRDEQYF. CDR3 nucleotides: TGTGCCAGCAGCCGGACTAGCCGCGACGAGCAGTACTTC.